This TCR beta chain was observed in a study of T cell repertoires in cytomegalovirus infection (dated by TCRdb to between 2018 and 2021). Study-wide context: The peptide stimulations were aimed at well-studied HLA-B-restricted epitopes as well as recently identified HLA-C-restricted CMV epitopes, whose presentation resists viral immunomodulation. Because public TCR beta signatures pointed to carriage of CMV infection together with the matching HLA type, the HLA type of each donor mattered for the analysis.

The sample was run on an Illumina HiSeq 1500. Through fastp at Q25 and MiXCR, TCRdb rebuilt clones from the public reads, retaining in-frame beta chains. Duplicate CDR3 protein sequences are folded into a single record with the most common DNA and genes. The sample table holds 400,000 to 600,000 distinct CDR3 sequences, of which approximately 40% were seen once. The ten most abundant clones make up roughly two fifths of the sample. In regard to this clonotype: Its antigen target is currently unknown. No base qualities exist here, and no much larger clone lies one base off it.

What the study reported, not specific to this receptor: In both this cohort and an independent roughly 350-donor cohort, the cumulative frequency of public TCR beta family members distinguished carriers of CMV infection plus the relevant HLA type. In the ex vivo response, HLA-C-restricted CMV-specific TCR beta clonotypes were dominant, and in two of eight donors the single most frequent clonotype came from this HLA-C-restricted group.

The treatment or condition label, as the study defines it: in vitro stimulation with specific CMV peptide epitopes to enrich CMV-specific T cells. CDR1 and CDR2 are read off the germline V gene (reference sequence) as LGHDT and YNNKEL. The junction carries 17 bases between V and J, which are trimmed by 1 base and 7 bases respectively. The CDR3 runs 17 amino acids, cysteine and phenylalanine included. Here the CDR3 DNA is all that survives: 51 bases in frame from base 1. In this chain, TRBV3-1 is recombined with TRBJ2-6, with the D call perhaps TRBD1 or TRBD2, each one matching 5 bases. The source is a human donor in good health (CMV status not recorded). Some clones in this sample may be carry-over from other donors' samples. The material sequenced was cultured PBMCs, taken from culture after CMV antigen stimulation. The nucleotide sequence reads TGTGCCAGCAGCCAAGTCACCGGGACGGTACGTGCCAACGTCCTGACTTTC. This codes for CASSQVTGTVRANVLTF.